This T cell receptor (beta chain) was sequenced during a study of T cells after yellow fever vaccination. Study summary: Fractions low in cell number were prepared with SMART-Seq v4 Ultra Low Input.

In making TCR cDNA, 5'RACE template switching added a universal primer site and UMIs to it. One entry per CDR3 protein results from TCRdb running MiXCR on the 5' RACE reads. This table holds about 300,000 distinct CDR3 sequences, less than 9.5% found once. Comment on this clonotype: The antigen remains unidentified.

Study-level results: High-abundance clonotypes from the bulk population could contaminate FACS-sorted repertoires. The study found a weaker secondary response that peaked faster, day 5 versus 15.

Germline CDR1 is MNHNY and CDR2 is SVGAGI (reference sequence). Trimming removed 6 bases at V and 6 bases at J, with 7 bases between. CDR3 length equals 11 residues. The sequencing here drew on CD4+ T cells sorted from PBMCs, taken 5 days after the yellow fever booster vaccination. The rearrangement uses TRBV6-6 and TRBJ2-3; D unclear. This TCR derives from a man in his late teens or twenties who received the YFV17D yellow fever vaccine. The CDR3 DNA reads TGTGCCAGCAGCATACTCGATACGCAGTATTTT. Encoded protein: CASSILDTQYF.